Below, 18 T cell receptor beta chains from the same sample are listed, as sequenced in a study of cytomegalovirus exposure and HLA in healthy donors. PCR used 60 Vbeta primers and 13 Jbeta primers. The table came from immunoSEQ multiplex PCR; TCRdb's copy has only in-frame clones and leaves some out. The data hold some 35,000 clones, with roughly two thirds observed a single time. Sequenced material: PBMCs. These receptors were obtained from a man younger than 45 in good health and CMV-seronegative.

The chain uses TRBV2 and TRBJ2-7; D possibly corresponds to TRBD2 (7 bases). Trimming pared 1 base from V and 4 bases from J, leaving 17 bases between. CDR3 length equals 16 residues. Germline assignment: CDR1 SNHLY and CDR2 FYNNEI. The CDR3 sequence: CASSEEGGDSGYEQYF. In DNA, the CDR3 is TGTGCCAGCAGTGAAGAGGGGGGGGACTCGGGGTACGAGCAGTACTTC.

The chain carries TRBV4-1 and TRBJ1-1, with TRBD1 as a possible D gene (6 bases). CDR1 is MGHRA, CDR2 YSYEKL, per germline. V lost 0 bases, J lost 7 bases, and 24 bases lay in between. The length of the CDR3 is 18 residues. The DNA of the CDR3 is TGCGCCAGCAGCCAAGAATGGAGTACAGGGACGGGTGAGGGTGAAGCTTTCTTT. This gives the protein CASSQEWSTGTGEGEAFF.

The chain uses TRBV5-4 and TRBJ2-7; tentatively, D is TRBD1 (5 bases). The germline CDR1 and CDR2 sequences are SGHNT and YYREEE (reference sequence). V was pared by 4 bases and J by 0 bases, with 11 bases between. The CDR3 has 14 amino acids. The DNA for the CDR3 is TGTGCCAGCAGCCACGACAGTAGCTCCTACGAGCAGTACTTC. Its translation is CASSHDSSSYEQYF.

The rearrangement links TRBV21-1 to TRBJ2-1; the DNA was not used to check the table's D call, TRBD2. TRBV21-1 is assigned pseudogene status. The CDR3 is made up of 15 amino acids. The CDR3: CASSKERLPYNEQFF. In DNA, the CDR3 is TGTGCCAGCAGCAAAGAAAGACTACCCTACAATGAGCAGTTCTTC.

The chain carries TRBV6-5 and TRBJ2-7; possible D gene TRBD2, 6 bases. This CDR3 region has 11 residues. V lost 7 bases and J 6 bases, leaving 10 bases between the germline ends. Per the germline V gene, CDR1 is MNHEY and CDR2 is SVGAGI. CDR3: CASTQGGEQYF. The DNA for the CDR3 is TGTGCCAGCACCCAGGGAGGCGAGCAGTACTTC.

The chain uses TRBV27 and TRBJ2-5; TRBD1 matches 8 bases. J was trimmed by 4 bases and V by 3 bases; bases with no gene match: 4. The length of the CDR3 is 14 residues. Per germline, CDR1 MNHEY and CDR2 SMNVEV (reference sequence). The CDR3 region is CASSLGTGIETQYF. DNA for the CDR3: TGTGCCAGCAGTTTGGGGACAGGCATAGAGACCCAGTACTTC.

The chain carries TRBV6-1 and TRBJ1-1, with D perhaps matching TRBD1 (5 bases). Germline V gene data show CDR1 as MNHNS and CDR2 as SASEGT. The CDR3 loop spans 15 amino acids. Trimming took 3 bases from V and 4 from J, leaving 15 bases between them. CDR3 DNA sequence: TGTGCCAGCAGTGATTACGTTGTTAGGGGCACTGAAGCTTTCTTT. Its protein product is CASSDYVVRGTEAFF.

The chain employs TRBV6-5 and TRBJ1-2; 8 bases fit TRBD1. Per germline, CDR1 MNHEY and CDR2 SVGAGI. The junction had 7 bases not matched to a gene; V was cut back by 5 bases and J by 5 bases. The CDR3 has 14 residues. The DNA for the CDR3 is TGTGCCAGCAGTAATTCAGGGGGCAATTATGGCTACACCTTC. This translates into CASSNSGGNYGYTF.

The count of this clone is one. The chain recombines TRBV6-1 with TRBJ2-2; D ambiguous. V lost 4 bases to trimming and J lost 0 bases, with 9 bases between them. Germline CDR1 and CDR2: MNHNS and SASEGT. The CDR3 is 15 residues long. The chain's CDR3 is CASSVAGSNTGELFF. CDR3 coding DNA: TGTGCCAGCAGTGTAGCCGGGTCGAACACCGGGGAGCTGTTTTTT.

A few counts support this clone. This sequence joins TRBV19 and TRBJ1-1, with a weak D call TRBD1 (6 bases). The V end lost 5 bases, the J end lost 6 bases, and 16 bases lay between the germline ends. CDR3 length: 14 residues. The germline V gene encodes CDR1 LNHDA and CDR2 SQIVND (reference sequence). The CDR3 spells CASSSGEFLAEAFF. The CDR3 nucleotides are TGTGCCAGTAGTTCAGGGGAGTTCCTGGCTGAAGCTTTCTTT.

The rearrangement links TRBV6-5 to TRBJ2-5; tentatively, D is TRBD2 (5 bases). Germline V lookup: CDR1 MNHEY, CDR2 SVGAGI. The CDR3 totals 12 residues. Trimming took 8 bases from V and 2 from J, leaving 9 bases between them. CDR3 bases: TGTGCCAGCGCGGAGGTACAAGAGACCCAGTACTTC. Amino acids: CASAEVQETQYF.

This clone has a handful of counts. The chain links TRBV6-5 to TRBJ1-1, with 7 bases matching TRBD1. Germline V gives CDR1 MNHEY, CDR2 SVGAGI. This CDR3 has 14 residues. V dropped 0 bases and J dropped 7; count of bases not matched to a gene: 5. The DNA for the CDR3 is TGTGCCAGCAGTTACTCGGGGACAGTAGGTGAAGCTTTCTTT. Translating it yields CASSYSGTVGEAFF.

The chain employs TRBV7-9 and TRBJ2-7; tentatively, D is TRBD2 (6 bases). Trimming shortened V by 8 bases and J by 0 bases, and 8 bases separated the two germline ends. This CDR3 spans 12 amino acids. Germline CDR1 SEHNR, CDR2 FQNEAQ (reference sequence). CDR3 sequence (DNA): TGTGCCAGCGGGGGGTCCTCCTACGAGCAGTACTTC. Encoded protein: CASGGSSYEQYF.

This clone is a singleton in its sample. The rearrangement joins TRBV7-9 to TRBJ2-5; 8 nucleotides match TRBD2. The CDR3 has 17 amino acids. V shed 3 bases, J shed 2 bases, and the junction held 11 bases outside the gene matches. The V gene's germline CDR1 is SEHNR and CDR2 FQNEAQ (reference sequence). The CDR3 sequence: CASSFLWRGRTQETQYF. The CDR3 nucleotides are TGTGCCAGCAGCTTCCTTTGGCGCGGGAGGACGCAAGAGACCCAGTACTTC.

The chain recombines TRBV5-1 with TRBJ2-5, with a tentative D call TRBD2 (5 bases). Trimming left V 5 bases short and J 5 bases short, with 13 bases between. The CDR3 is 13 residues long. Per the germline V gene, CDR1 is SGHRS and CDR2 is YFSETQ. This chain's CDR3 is CASSRGRTETQYF. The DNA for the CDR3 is TGCGCCAGCAGTAGAGGGAGAACGGAGACCCAGTACTTC. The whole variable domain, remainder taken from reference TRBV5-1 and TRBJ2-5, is KAGVTQTPRYLIKTRGQQVTLSCSPISGHRSVSWYQQTPGQGLQFLFEYFSETQRNKGNFPGRFSGRQFSNSRSEMNVSTLELGDSALYLCASSRGRTETQYFGPGTRLLVL.

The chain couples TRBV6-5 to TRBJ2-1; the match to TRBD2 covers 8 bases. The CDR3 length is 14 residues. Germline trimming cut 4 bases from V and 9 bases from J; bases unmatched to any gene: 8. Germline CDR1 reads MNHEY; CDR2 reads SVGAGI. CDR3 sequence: CASSLTGGPGEQFF. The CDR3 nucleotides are TGTGCCAGCAGTTTAACGGGGGGGCCGGGTGAGCAGTTCTTC.

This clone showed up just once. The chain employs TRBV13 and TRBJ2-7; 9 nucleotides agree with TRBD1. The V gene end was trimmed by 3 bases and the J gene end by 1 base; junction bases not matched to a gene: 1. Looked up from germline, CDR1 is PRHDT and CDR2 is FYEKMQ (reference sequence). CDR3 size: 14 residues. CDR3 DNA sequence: TGTGCCAGCAGCTTTGGACAGGGGTCCTACGAGCAGTACTTC. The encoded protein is CASSFGQGSYEQYF.

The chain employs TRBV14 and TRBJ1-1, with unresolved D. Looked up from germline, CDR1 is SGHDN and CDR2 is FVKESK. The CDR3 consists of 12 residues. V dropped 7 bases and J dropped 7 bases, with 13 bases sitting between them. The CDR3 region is CASTSVGVEAFF. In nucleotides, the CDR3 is TGTGCCAGCACCTCCGTCGGGGTTGAAGCTTTCTTT.